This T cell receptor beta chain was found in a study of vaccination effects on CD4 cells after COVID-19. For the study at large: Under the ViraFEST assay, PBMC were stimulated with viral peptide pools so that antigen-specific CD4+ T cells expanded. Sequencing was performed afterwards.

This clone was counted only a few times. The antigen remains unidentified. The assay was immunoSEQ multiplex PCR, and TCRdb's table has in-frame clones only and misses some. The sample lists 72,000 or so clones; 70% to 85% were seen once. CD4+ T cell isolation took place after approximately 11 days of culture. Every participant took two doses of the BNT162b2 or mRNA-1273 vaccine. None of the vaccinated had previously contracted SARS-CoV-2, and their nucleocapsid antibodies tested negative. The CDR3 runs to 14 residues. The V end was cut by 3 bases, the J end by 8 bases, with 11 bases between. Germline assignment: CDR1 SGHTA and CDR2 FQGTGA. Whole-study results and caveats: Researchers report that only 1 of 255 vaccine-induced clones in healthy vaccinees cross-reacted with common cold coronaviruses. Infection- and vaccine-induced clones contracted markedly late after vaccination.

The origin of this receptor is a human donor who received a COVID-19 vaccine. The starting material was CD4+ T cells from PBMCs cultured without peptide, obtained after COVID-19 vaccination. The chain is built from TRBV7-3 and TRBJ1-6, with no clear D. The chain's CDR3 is CASSFKGGDSPLHF. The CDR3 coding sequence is TGTGCCAGCAGCTTTAAGGGAGGCGATTCACCCCTCCACTTT.